This entry is about one TCR beta chain. The antigen it recognizes is unknown. No base quality information exists; no much larger clone differs at one position. Using the deep immunoSEQ assay, TCR CDR3 regions were amplified from genomic DNA by multiplex PCR. Genomic DNA extracted from each cell subset was distributed evenly over all wells of several immunoSEQ 96-well plates, and each plate served as one replicate. For sorted subsets, about 210 ng of genomic DNA, equivalent to about 30,000 T cell genomes, went into each replicate PCR. Purified libraries were quantified with a Qubit 3.0 fluorometer, sized on a Bioanalyzer 2100, and re-quantified with the KAPA Library Quantification kit. Each immunoSEQ 96-well plate was sequenced on its own single-read 150-cycle Illumina NextSeq 550 flow cell. For the original study's pipeline: The immunoSEQ output contained only junctional sequences without quality scores, so filtering could not match that applied to full-length reads. Sequences were annotated with PyIR, a Python wrapper for IgBLAST v1.9, and V/J genes and CDR3 were assigned using IMGT germline references. Reads were filtered out if the reads had weak V/J assignments (E-value above 1e-6), no CDR3, stop codons, out-of-frame junctions, or ambiguous translated residues. A V3J clonotype was defined by an identical inferred V gene, J gene, and CDR3 amino acid sequence. Percentage overlap between repertoires was calculated by dividing the number of shared unique clonotypes by the size of the smaller repertoire. Repertoire richness was assessed with RTK rarefaction, the Chao1 estimator, and Recon v2.1 estimates of unobserved clonotypes. OLGA was used to compute generation probabilities for all TCRbeta clonotypes that the gDNA method yielded from a handful of donors. TCRdb provides this immuneACCESS table in a form limited to in-frame rearrangements. Some clones are lacking; in checked studies, under half of them reflect an unresolved V gene, and why the rest are absent is not known. V, J and clone size derive from that table, while D and trimming were established from the DNA sequence. The sample records some 500,000 clones, approximately 94% of which are singletons. The ten top clones hold approximately 0.067% of the sample.

This record comes from a study of shared clonotypes between healthy human individuals (dated by TCRdb to 2018 to 2021). Regarding the research as a whole: The cohort comprised a couple of women and a few men aged 18 to 49 years. Blood TCR repertoires of five healthy adults were deeply sequenced to estimate repertoire size and the extent of clonotype sharing between individuals. For each donor, three plates each were used for CD4 naive and CD4 memory, two plates were used for CD8 naive, and one plate was used for CD8 memory. Per donor, leukapheresis produced somewhere between about 0.85 and 10 billion PBMCs. Different laboratories and diverse techniques were used to prepare libraries and sequence TCR repertoires, to increase sequencing depth and limit assay-specific biases. Here is what the overall study found, with its caveats: The small number of donors limited the genetic and exposure-history diversity represented. Larger estimated clonotype richness was generally found for naive subsets than for memory subsets. Only blood was sampled, and tissue TCR repertoires likely differ from those in blood. Sharing across a handful of donors was observed for approximately 5% of naive CD4, about 4% of naive CD8, roughly 2.4% of memory CD4, and about 0.39% of memory CD8 clonotypes. Pairwise subsampling indicated that sequencing depth was expected to affect the degree of clonotype sharing among donors. Incomplete sequencing was indicated by rarefaction of sorted-subset datasets, despite the large sequencing depth. Clonotypes shared by all four sorted-subset donors showed higher generation probabilities than non-shared clonotypes.

Donors were healthy HIV-negative adults with no recently reported acute infections or vaccinations. Only Caucasian adults living in Nashville, Tennessee, USA were represented among the donors. CD4+ T cells were enriched by magnetic negative selection; naive cells were then positively selected on CD45RA, and the negative fraction formed the memory subset. Blood was obtained by leukapheresis, after which PBMCs were separated by Ficoll-Histopaque density gradient centrifugation and cryopreserved in liquid nitrogen vapor phase. Analytical flow cytometry was used to check the purity and quantity of every magnetically sorted T cell population. From each sorted fraction, genomic DNA was isolated and quantified by UV absorbance on a Nanodrop 2000c. Germline trimming: 10 bases from V, 4 bases from J; junction bases outside gene matches: 14. The germline V gene (reference sequence) gives CDR1 as LNHDA and CDR2 as SQIVND. Taken from cysteine to phenylalanine, the CDR3 has 16 residues. This entry keeps only the CDR3 DNA: 48 bases, framed from base 1.

The V and J genes are TRBV19 and TRBJ2-1, with 9 junctional bases fitting TRBD2. This receptor was taken from a woman in her 30s in good health. Sequenced: naive CD4+ T cells sorted from blood. The cell subset or site label on this specimen signifies: CD45RA+ positively selected. The CDR3 is CATTGREGPHYNEQFF. The sequenced DNA is TGTGCCACCACGGGGCGGGAGGGCCCCCATTACAATGAGCAGTTCTTC.